This T cell receptor beta chain is drawn from a study of shared clonotypes between healthy human individuals. Findings of the study overall: Incompleteness in sorted-subset sequencing, despite large depth, was shown by rarefaction. Of the naive CD4 clonotypes, 4% to 5% were shared across a handful of donors.

To note about this clone: Antigen: not known.

TCRdb keeps only in-frame clones here, not all; method: immunoSEQ multiplex PCR. The sample has about 660,000 clones, about 74% seen once. This CDR3 has 14 residues. Germline V lookup: CDR1 MDHEN, CDR2 SYDVKM. V trimming: 6 bases; J trimming: 1 base; junction bases outside the gene matches: 5. The rearrangement links TRBV28 to TRBJ1-1; TRBD1 matches at 7 bases. Sample: memory CD4+ T cells sorted from blood. As to subset: CD45RA-negative fraction. The clonotype was recovered from a woman aged 25 to 39 in good health. Here the CDR3 reads CASSKRQGNTEAFF. As DNA, the CDR3 is TGTGCCAGCAGCAAGAGACAGGGGAACACTGAAGCTTTCTTT.